This TCR beta chain was recorded in a study of CD8+ T cells in alopecia areata. The wider study: Those patients who were treated received oral tofacitinib, which was given at 5 to 10 mg twice daily for moderate-to-severe alopecia areata. Tofacitinib was given for 6 to 18 months, then stopped for 6 months.

As the sequencing template, cDNA was produced by extracting RNA and reverse transcribing it. Sequenced by immunoSEQ multiplex PCR; TCRdb stores in-frame clones only, minus some. The data hold some 220,000 clones, with under 60% observed a single time. Treatment indicated: oral pan-JAK inhibitor, 5-10 mg twice daily. CD4+ and CD8+ T cells were sorted from PBMCs stained for CD3, CD4 and CD8. Trimming pared 3 bases from V and 5 bases from J, leaving 4 bases between. The CDR3 totals 11 residues. Germline lookup yields CDR1 SGHAT and CDR2 FQNNGV. This clone came up many times. The identical CDR3 is also encoded by other nucleotide sequences in the sample.

The starting material was CD4+ T cells sorted from blood, obtained at week 4, from a patient treated with tofacitinib. The chain uses TRBV11-2 and TRBJ2-5, with unresolved D. The receptor's source is a human donor with alopecia areata. The CDR3 region is CASSLGETQYF. In nucleotides, the CDR3 is TGTGCCAGCAGCTTGGGGGAGACCCAGTACTTC.